The clone carrying this T cell receptor beta chain was picked up one time. Its antigen is still unknown. This sample is drawn from a study of CD8+ T cells in alopecia areata. Study conclusions and caveats: Mice gave a clearer picture of TCR sharing than patients did, possibly for HLA-related reasons.

The sequencing template was cDNA reverse transcribed from extracted RNA. TCRdb's table, derived via immunoSEQ multiplex PCR, lists solely in-frame clones and lacks some. The profile shows 110,000 to 150,000 clones, less than 75% of them singletons. The CDR3 is 16 residues long. V was pared by 8 bases and J by 0 bases, with 17 bases between. The germline V gene has CDR1 MNHEY and CDR2 SMNVEV (reference sequence). This rearrangement joins TRBV27 to TRBJ2-1; D not certain. Specimen: CD8+ T cells sorted from blood. The receptor was isolated from a human donor in good health. The CDR3 loop is CASSATRGSSYNEQFF. CDR3 sequence (DNA): TGTGCCAGCTCCGCGACGCGTGGCAGCTCCTACAATGAGCAGTTCTTC.